The 5 T cell receptor beta chains given below trace back to one sample, sequenced in a study of blood T cell repertoires in COVID-19. Clones were read by immunoSEQ multiplex PCR, and TCRdb kept only the in-frame ones, dropping some. The repertoire includes fewer than 200,000 clones, 75% to 85% of them detected once, and roughly 15% sits in the top ten. The sample was PBMCs or T cells enriched from blood (not recorded which). The receptors come from a man aged 50-60 years who had recovered from COVID-19.

The CDR3 region is CATSEGGTNSNQPQHF. The CDR3 DNA is TGTGCCACCAGCGAGGGTGGGACAAATAGCAATCAGCCCCAGCATTTT. This chain uses TRBV24-1 with TRBJ1-5, with D tentatively TRBD1 (6 bases). The germline V gene encodes CDR1 KGHDR and CDR2 SFDVKD. V lost 7 bases to trimming and J lost 0 bases, with 15 bases between them. The CDR3 loop spans 16 amino acids.

J is TRBJ1-1 and V is TRBV28; D is unresolved. Germline CDR1 reads MDHEN; CDR2 reads SYDVKM. The CDR3 has 13 residues. Trimming shortened V by 3 bases and J by 5 bases, and 10 bases separated the two germline ends. The CDR3 DNA sequence: TGTGCCAGCAGTTTCGCAGTTTCGACTGAAGCTTTCTTT. Amino acids: CASSFAVSTEAFF.

The chain joins TRBV9 to TRBJ1-1; TRBD1 is a possible D gene (5 bases). This CDR3 region has 12 residues. CDR1 and CDR2 from the germline V gene are SGDLS and YYNGEE. V was shortened by 4 bases and J by 7 bases, with 11 bases between the two germline ends. The CDR3 loop is CASSKGRGEAFF. The CDR3 bases are TGTGCCAGCAGCAAAGGGAGGGGTGAAGCTTTCTTT. Supplemented by reference TRBV9 and TRBJ1-1, the full variable domain reads DSGVTQTPKHLITATGQRVTLRCSPRSGDLSVYWYQQSLDQGLQFLIQYYNGEERAKGNILERFSAQQFPDLHSELNLSSLELGDSALYFCASSKGRGEAFFGQGTRLTVV.

The CDR3 nucleotides read TGTGCCAATCCCCTCGGGCCAGGGGATAGCTACACCTTC. Protein: CANPLGPGDSYTF. This chain connects TRBV6-4 to TRBJ1-2, with D possibly TRBD1 on 6 matching bases. V lost 10 bases and J lost 9, with 21 bases in between. Germline values: CDR1 MRHNA, CDR2 SNTAGT. The CDR3 is 13 amino acids.

The genes are TRBV2 and TRBJ2-1; 8 bases agree with TRBD1. This CDR3 spans 12 amino acids. V was clipped by 6 bases and J by 7 bases; unmatched bases: 2. Per the germline V gene, CDR1 is SNHLY and CDR2 is FYNNEI. Written as DNA, the CDR3 is TGTGCCAGCAGCCGGGACAGGAATGAGCAGTTCTTC. Amino acids: CASSRDRNEQFF.